Presented here are 9 T cell receptor beta chains from one specimen sequenced in a study of shared clonotypes between healthy human individuals. Cells designated naive CD8 were CD45RO-negative and were positively selected for CCR7, with terminally differentiated effector memory CD45RA+ cells excluded. Clones were read by immunoSEQ multiplex PCR, and TCRdb kept only the in-frame ones, dropping some. The sample records around 2,000,000 clones, about 95% being singletons. Sequencing was carried out using naive CD8+ T cells sorted from blood. These receptors originate from a man aged 18 to 30 in good health.

The chain joins TRBV10-1 to TRBJ1-1; possibly TRBD1 for D (5 bases). In germline, CDR1 is WNHNN, CDR2 SYGVQD (reference sequence). Between the trimmed V and J ends, which lost 3 bases and 3 bases, there was a span of 14 bases. This CDR3 is 15 amino acids long. CDR3 residues: CASSERTTVDTEAFF. DNA for the CDR3: TGCGCCAGCAGTGAACGGACAACGGTAGACACTGAAGCTTTCTTT.

The chain recombines TRBV28 with TRBJ2-3, with D unclear. Trimming took 6 bases from V and 0 from J, leaving 16 bases between them. The CDR3 has 16 residues. The germline gives CDR1 MDHEN, CDR2 SYDVKM. CDR3 amino acids: CASSSPGVDSTDTQYF. Here the CDR3 DNA reads TGTGCCAGCAGCTCGCCTGGGGTCGATAGCACAGATACGCAGTATTTT.

This clone was observed once. This chain uses TRBV12-5 with TRBJ2-7; TRBD2 matches 9 bases. The V gene end was trimmed by 5 bases and the J gene end by 4 bases; junction bases not matched to a gene: 6. This CDR3 has 14 residues. CDR1 LGHNT and CDR2 FRNRAP come from the germline V gene. The CDR3 region has the DNA TGTGCTAGTGGTGGTAGCGGGAGATCGTACGAGCAGTACTTC. Protein product: CASGGSGRSYEQYF.

Of note for this clone: This sequence may be a read error, since a much larger clone differs from it by one base. This chain links TRBV6-5 with TRBJ2-3; 8 bases fit TRBD2. CDR3 length: 14 amino acids. The ends lost 6 bases at V and 0 bases at J; junction bases unmatched: 2. Germline V gene data show CDR1 as MNHEY and CDR2 as SVGAGI. The CDR3, as DNA: TGTGCCAGCAGCGTAGCGGGGAGCACAGATACGCAGTATTTT. Protein sequence: CASSVAGSTDTQYF.

The chain couples TRBV6-1 to TRBJ1-5; TRBD1 is a possible D gene (6 bases). Germline V gives CDR1 MNHNS, CDR2 SASEGT. The CDR3 loop spans 15 amino acids. V dropped 5 bases and J dropped 3 bases, with 14 bases sitting between them. Written as DNA, the CDR3 is TGTGCCAGCAGTTTGAACAGGGCCTCCAATCAGCCCCAGCATTTT. Translating gives CASSLNRASNQPQHF.

V and J are TRBV6-6 and TRBJ2-5; 8 positions match TRBD2. J was trimmed by 3 bases and V by 2 bases; bases with no gene match: 5. Per germline, CDR1 MNHNY and CDR2 SVGAGI (reference sequence). The CDR3 covers 15 residues. The CDR3 sequence is CASSYPRGGEETQYF. The CDR3 DNA follows: TGTGCCAGCAGTTACCCCCGGGGGGGGGAAGAGACCCAGTACTTC.

A remark on this clone: Other DNA sequences in the same sample also yield this CDR3. V and J are TRBV28 and TRBJ2-7; D remains unclear. The germline CDR1 and CDR2 sequences are MDHEN and SYDVKM. Trimming stripped 3 bases from V and 1 base from J, with 7 bases between. This CDR3 region has 13 residues. The CDR3 DNA is TGTGCCAGCAGTTTTCGAGTTTCCTACGAGCAGTACTTC. It yields the protein CASSFRVSYEQYF.

The chain couples TRBV11-1 to TRBJ2-7, with 7 bases identical to TRBD2. Germline CDR1 reads SGHAT; CDR2 reads FQDESV (reference sequence). Trimming cost V 1 base and J 0 bases; bases outside gene matches: 3. The CDR3 sequence is 15 residues long. In nucleotides, the CDR3 is TGTGCCAGCAGCTTAGGGGGGGGAACCTCCTACGAGCAGTACTTC. Amino acids: CASSLGGGTSYEQYF.

This clone came up once. The J gene is TRBJ1-1, the V gene TRBV5-4, with D uncertain. Germline V lookup: CDR1 SGHNT, CDR2 YYREEE (reference sequence). This CDR3 is built from 15 residues. Between the trimmed V and J ends, which lost 0 bases and 1 base, there was a span of 10 bases. Here the CDR3 reads CASSLGIATNTEAFF. CDR3 bases: TGTGCCAGCAGCTTGGGGATAGCGACGAACACTGAAGCTTTCTTT.